Listed here are 27 T cell receptor beta chains from one sample, sequenced in a study of blood T cell repertoires in COVID-19. Assay used: immunoSEQ multiplex PCR; TCRdb lists only in-frame clones, some missing. The sample comprises 110,000 to 150,000 clones, 78% of which are singletons, and approximately 2% rests with the top ten. The sample comprised peripheral blood. The source of these receptors is a woman aged 60-75 years with acute or convalescent COVID-19.

The rearrangement links TRBV5-1 to TRBJ2-5; D may be TRBD1 (6 bases). This CDR3 has 16 amino acids. Germline V gives CDR1 SGHRS, CDR2 YFSETQ. Trimming took off 1 base at V and 3 bases at J, with 16 bases between the two ends. CDR3 coding DNA: TGCGCCAGCAGCTTGCCCCTGGACAGCTCTGAAGAGACCCAGTACTTC. This gives the protein CASSLPLDSSEETQYF.

The J gene is TRBJ2-3, the V gene TRBV9; perhaps TRBD2 as D (7 bases). Germline loops: CDR1 SGDLS, CDR2 YYNGEE. Trimming took off 3 bases at V and 2 bases at J, with 19 bases between the two ends. This CDR3 has 17 amino acids. The CDR3 is CASSALVFGGLTDTQYF. The CDR3 DNA reads as TGTGCCAGCAGCGCCCTGGTCTTCGGGGGGCTCACAGATACGCAGTATTTT.

The V call is TRBV7-9, the J call TRBJ2-6; D unresolved. Trimming took 3 bases from V and 6 from J, leaving 9 bases between them. Germline CDR1 SEHNR, CDR2 FQNEAQ (reference sequence). The CDR3 spans 14 residues. Written as DNA, the CDR3 is TGTGCCAGCAGCTTTACGGTGCAGGCCAACGTCCTGACTTTC. It translates to CASSFTVQANVLTF.

The chain links TRBV30 to TRBJ2-1; 9 nucleotides match TRBD2. CDR3 size: 14 residues. Unmatched junction bases numbered 8, after V lost 3 bases and J lost 8 bases. CDR1 GTSNPN and CDR2 SVGIG come from the germline V gene (reference sequence). The CDR3 coding sequence is TGTGCCTGGAGGCCGGGACTAGCTTTCGATGAGCAGTTCTTC. Amino acids: CAWRPGLAFDEQFF.

The chain joins TRBV28 to TRBJ2-5; D ambiguous. Between the trimmed V and J ends, which lost 3 bases and 5 bases, there was a span of 4 bases. The CDR3 is made up of 11 amino acids. Germline V gene sequence: CDR1 MDHEN, CDR2 SYDVKM. Written as DNA, the CDR3 is TGTGCCAGCAGTTTCAGTGAGACCCAGTACTTC. It yields the protein CASSFSETQYF.

The chain couples TRBV2 to TRBJ2-4; TRBD1 is a possible D gene (5 bases). Germline-derived CDR1 and CDR2 are SNHLY and FYNNEI. Trimming removed 7 bases at V and 0 bases at J, with 13 bases between. The CDR3 runs to 15 residues. The CDR3 sequence: CASTPGIIAKNIQYF. CDR3 nucleotides: TGTGCCAGCACCCCAGGGATCATAGCCAAAAACATTCAGTACTTC.

CDR3 sequence: CASRRSSYNEQFF. CDR3 DNA: TGTGCCAGTCGTCGTAGCTCCTACAATGAGCAGTTCTTC. The chain is built from TRBV28 and TRBJ2-1; no definite D call. Between the trimmed V and J ends, which lost 9 bases and 0 bases, there was a span of 9 bases. The CDR3 length is 13 residues. Germline CDR1 MDHEN, CDR2 SYDVKM.

The rearrangement joins TRBV6-1 to TRBJ2-2, with 16 bases identical to TRBD2. The CDR3 extends over 17 amino acids. Germline loops: CDR1 MNHNS, CDR2 SASEGT. J was trimmed by 3 bases and V by 4 bases; bases with no gene match: 2. This chain's CDR3 is CASSVGLAGGYTGELFF. CDR3 nucleotides: TGTGCCAGCAGTGTGGGACTAGCGGGAGGGTACACCGGGGAGCTGTTTTTT.

The CDR3, as DNA: TGTGCCAGCAGCCCGGGACTAGCGGGAGTATTCAGTGAGCAGTTCTTC. This encodes CASSPGLAGVFSEQFF. The gene calls are TRBV5-4 and TRBJ2-1, with 14 positions matching TRBD2. V lost 4 bases and J lost 9; bases outside the gene matches: 9. Germline-derived CDR1 and CDR2 are SGHNT and YYREEE (reference sequence). The CDR3 is made up of 16 amino acids. The full variable domain, with the rest looked up from reference TRBV5-4 and TRBJ2-1, is ETGVTQSPTHLIKTRGQQVTLRCSSQSGHNTVSWYQQALGQGPQFIFQYYREEENGRGNFPPRFSGLQFPNYSSELNVNALELDDSALYLCASSPGLAGVFSEQFFGPGTRLTVL.

This sequence joins TRBV6-5 and TRBJ1-2, with TRBD1 identical over 7 bases. Germline CDR1 MNHEY, CDR2 SVGAGI. This CDR3 comprises 15 residues. Trimming at V came to 4 bases and at J to 2 bases, leaving 7 bases not matched to a gene. CDR3 sequence (DNA): TGTGCCAGCAGTTCTCCGGGACAGCCCAACTATGGCTACACCTTC. Protein sequence: CASSSPGQPNYGYTF.

V and J are TRBV6-5 and TRBJ1-1, with a tentative D call TRBD1 (5 bases). The CDR3 has 14 residues. Between the trimmed V and J ends, which lost 0 bases and 2 bases, there was a span of 7 bases. Germline CDR1 reads MNHEY; CDR2 reads SVGAGI. The CDR3 sequence: CASSYSGRNTEAFF. The DNA of the CDR3 is TGTGCCAGCAGTTACTCGGGGCGAAACACTGAAGCTTTCTTT.

The rearrangement joins TRBV27 to TRBJ1-2; maybe TRBD1 (5 bases). Per the germline V gene, CDR1 is MNHEY and CDR2 is SMNVEV (reference sequence). The CDR3 has 13 residues. Trimming shortened V by 6 bases and J by 4 bases, and 12 bases separated the two germline ends. The CDR3 spells CASSLDTGYGYTF. The CDR3 nucleotides are TGTGCCAGCAGCCTCGACACAGGCTATGGCTACACCTTC.

The chain couples TRBV19 to TRBJ2-6, with D maybe TRBD1 (6 bases). The CDR3 sequence is 16 residues long. The germline V gene has CDR1 LNHDA and CDR2 SQIVND (reference sequence). The V end lost 6 bases, the J end lost 0 bases, and 12 bases lay between the germline ends. CDR3 sequence: CASSPGVASGANVLTF. The CDR3 DNA reads TGTGCCAGTAGCCCAGGGGTGGCCTCTGGGGCCAACGTCCTGACTTTC.

The chain uses TRBV25-1 and TRBJ2-1, with TRBD2 identical over 11 bases. This CDR3 region has 12 residues. Germline V lookup: CDR1 MGHDK, CDR2 SYGVNS. J was trimmed by 11 bases and V by 5 bases; bases with no gene match: 2. The CDR3 protein is CASSLAGGKQFF. As DNA, the CDR3 is TGTGCCAGCAGTCTAGCGGGAGGAAAGCAGTTCTTC.

The rearrangement joins TRBV27 to TRBJ2-2; D might be TRBD2 (6 bases). The germline gives CDR1 MNHEY, CDR2 SMNVEV (reference sequence). Trimming took 1 base from V and 1 from J, leaving 13 bases between them. The CDR3 is 17 residues long. CDR3 loop: CASSLFHGTGNTGELFF. CDR3 coding DNA: TGTGCCAGCAGTTTATTTCACGGGACTGGGAACACCGGGGAGCTGTTTTTT.

The rearrangement joins TRBV3-1 (or the pseudogene TRBV3-2) to TRBJ2-2, with 9 nucleotides matching TRBD1. After removal of 1 base from V and 5 bases from J, the junction contained 5 bases not matched to a gene. Germline lookup yields CDR1 LGHDT and CDR2 YNNKEL (reference sequence). The CDR3 is made up of 16 amino acids. CDR3 nucleotides: TGTGCCAGCAGCCAAGGGGACAGGGCGTGGACCGGGGAGCTGTTTTTT. This translates into CASSQGDRAWTGELFF.

V gene TRBV2 combines with J gene TRBJ1-2, with TRBD1 matching 8 bases. The germline V gene has CDR1 SNHLY and CDR2 FYNNEI. The length of the CDR3 is 13 residues. Trimming cost V 7 bases and J 5 bases; bases outside gene matches: 6. The CDR3 spells CASNSDREYGYTF. The CDR3 region has the DNA TGTGCCAGCAACTCGGACAGGGAGTATGGCTACACCTTC.

The DNA of the CDR3 is TGTGCCAGCAGTCTGACTTTCGTCACAGATACGCAGTATTTT. This encodes CASSLTFVTDTQYF. V gene TRBV6-4 combines with J gene TRBJ2-3; D is unclear. Germline lookup yields CDR1 MRHNA and CDR2 SNTAGT. The CDR3 covers 14 residues. V was shortened by 5 bases and J by 2 bases, with 11 bases between the two germline ends.

The chain combines TRBV27 with TRBJ2-7, with a tentative D call TRBD2 (5 bases). V lost 2 bases and J lost 4, with 15 bases in between. This CDR3 is built from 15 residues. Germline V gene data show CDR1 as MNHEY and CDR2 as SMNVEV (reference sequence). For the CDR3, the DNA is TGTGCCAGCAGTTTAAGTCCAGCGGCTATGTACGAGCAGTACTTC. Protein: CASSLSPAAMYEQYF.

The J gene is TRBJ1-3, the V gene TRBV27, with D possibly matching TRBD1 (6 bases). Trimming took 5 bases from V and 2 from J, leaving 10 bases between them. There are 14 residues in the CDR3. In germline, CDR1 is MNHEY, CDR2 SMNVEV (reference sequence). As DNA, the CDR3 is TGTGCCAGCAGTCCACAGGGAACTGGAAACACCATATATTTT. Protein: CASSPQGTGNTIYF.

The gene calls are TRBV15 and TRBJ1-2, with D hard to call. The CDR3 length is 12 residues. With 5 bases removed from V and 4 bases from J, the gap between germline ends came to 8 bases. Germline V lookup: CDR1 LNHNV, CDR2 YYDKDF (reference sequence). The CDR3 loop is CATSHGGYGYTF. As DNA, the CDR3 is TGTGCCACCAGCCACGGCGGCTATGGCTACACCTTC.

The sample holds a few counts of this clone. This chain connects TRBV19 to TRBJ2-5, with D maybe TRBD2 (7 bases). There are 16 residues in the CDR3. Trimming left V 5 bases short and J 1 base short, with 17 bases between. CDR1 is LNHDA and CDR2 is SQIVND in the germline V gene (reference sequence). For the CDR3, the DNA is TGTGCCAGTAGTCCCACGGGGGGACAACCCCAAGAGACCCAGTACTTC. Translated: CASSPTGGQPQETQYF.

The rearrangement uses TRBV9 and TRBJ2-3, with D unclear. Germline CDR1 and CDR2: SGDLS and YYNGEE. The CDR3 is 15 residues long. With 3 bases removed from V and 3 bases from J, the gap between germline ends came to 14 bases. The CDR3 bases are TGTGCCAGCAGCGCTTTAATGCTGAGAACAGATACGCAGTATTTT. It translates to CASSALMLRTDTQYF. The whole variable domain, filled in from reference TRBV9 and TRBJ2-3, reads DSGVTQTPKHLITATGQRVTLRCSPRSGDLSVYWYQQSLDQGLQFLIQYYNGEERAKGNILERFSAQQFPDLHSELNLSSLELGDSALYFCASSALMLRTDTQYFGPGTRLTVL.

This clone showed up just a few times. The chain recombines TRBV5-1 with TRBJ1-2; D gene ambiguous. Germline V CDR1 and CDR2: SGHRS, YFSETQ. The V gene lost 0 bases and the J gene lost 4 bases, with 4 bases spanning the gap. The CDR3 sequence is 12 residues long. CDR3 amino acids: CASSLGRYGYTF. CDR3 nucleotide sequence: TGCGCCAGCAGCTTGGGTCGCTATGGCTACACCTTC.

V is TRBV2 and J is TRBJ2-7; 11 bases match TRBD2. V was clipped by 6 bases and J by 5 bases; unmatched bases: 6. This CDR3 contains 14 residues. Germline CDR1 and CDR2: SNHLY and FYNNEI. The CDR3 is CASRVAGGYHEQYF. In DNA, the CDR3 is TGTGCCAGCAGAGTAGCGGGAGGGTACCACGAGCAGTACTTC.

The V and J genes are TRBV18 and TRBJ1-2, with TRBD1 matching 7 bases. The CDR3 length is 14 residues. Germline V gene lookup returns CDR1 KGHSH and CDR2 LQKENI. Unmatched junction bases numbered 6, after V lost 4 bases and J lost 4 bases. The CDR3 sequence: CASSRGGVSYGYTF. Written as DNA, the CDR3 is TGTGCCAGCTCACGAGGGGGCGTGAGCTATGGCTACACCTTC.

V is TRBV7-9 and J is TRBJ2-7; TRBD2 might be the D (5 bases). The germline V gene encodes CDR1 SEHNR and CDR2 FQNEAQ (reference sequence). The ends were cut back, 0 bases at V and 0 bases at J, with 9 bases in the middle. This CDR3 contains 15 residues. CDR3 region: CASSLALGVSYEQYF. CDR3 nucleotide sequence: TGTGCCAGCAGCTTAGCGCTCGGGGTCTCCTACGAGCAGTACTTC.